The rows below give T cell receptor beta chains drawn from one sample of a study of regulatory T cells. Some clones are missing from TCRdb's copy, which holds only in-frame ones; the method was immunoSEQ multiplex PCR. The sample consists of some 6,000 clones, 85% to 90% of them appearing once. Sequencing used CD4+ Tregs sorted from blood. These receptors came from a person under 35 with CD3G deficiency. Each CDR3 is given with its conserved first and last residue.

TRBJ2-3	13	TRBV6-6	CASSPWTTDTQYF
TRBJ2-1	15	TRBV19	CASSYDRGAYNEQFF
TRBJ2-5	13	TRBV19	CASSLTAKETQYF
TRBJ2-5	13	TRBV7-9	CASSLGAEETQYF
TRBJ1-1	14	TRBV5-1	CASSPGGQHTEAFF
TRBJ1-2	13	TRBV6-6	CASSYPGAGGYTF
TRBJ2-7	15	TRBV6-1	CASSDGWLAIYEQYF
TRBJ2-2	13	TRBV18	CASSPDFRGELFF
TRBJ2-1	13	TRBV28	CASSSFLVDEQFF
TRBJ2-2	16	TRBV6-6	CASSYDRLGGTGELFF
TRBJ2-5	14	TRBV6-6	CASSPPTPGRTQYF
TRBJ1-5	16	TRBV28	CASSRTSGYSNQPQHF
TRBJ2-3	14	TRBV5-1	CASSLAQASDTQYF
TRBJ2-3	12	TRBV5-1	CASSPGRNTQYF
TRBJ1-4	10	TRBV28	CATLRGKLFF
TRBJ2-5	16	TRBV28	CASSLRGGGLRETQYF
TRBJ1-5	13	TRBV28	CASSWTGNQPQHF
TRBJ2-5	15	TRBV6-1	CASSRQVFFQETQYF
TRBJ2-3	19	TRBV4-3	CASSPTMSGGASSTDTQYF
TRBJ2-5	17	TRBV7-9	CASSLTSGALSGETQYF
TRBJ1-5	15	TRBV6-1	CASSNRAPSNQPQHF
TRBJ1-1	17	TRBV19	CASSNLAGRGMNTEAFF
TRBJ2-1	13	TRBV27	CASSRTAYNEQFF
TRBJ2-7	16	TRBV28	CASSPVGGYLRDEQYF
TRBJ2-1	12	TRBV5-1	CASSFSYNEQFF
TRBJ2-7	13	TRBV4-1	CASSRELSYEQYF
TRBJ2-1	16	TRBV28	CASSSAGTSGRNEQFF
TRBJ1-2	14	TRBV6-5	CASSRRINVGGYTF
TRBJ1-1	12	TRBV25-1	CASSGDTGEAFF
TRBJ1-2	16	TRBV5-1	CASSPRDGGTNYGYTF
TRBJ2-1	11	TRBV6-6	CASSKYNEQFF
TRBJ2-3	15	TRBV7-9	CASSTTGTESDTQYF